What follows is one T cell receptor beta chain and its context. As yet, its antigen is unknown. The Oncomine TCR Beta short-read assay was applied to DNA of cultured CD4+ T cells. From the PCR reads, TCRdb called clonotypes with MiXCR, one entry per CDR3 protein. This table has roughly 18,000 distinct CDR3 sequences, around three quarters appearing once. This entry comes from a study of vaccination and CD4 T cells after COVID-19. The treatment denotes: approximately nine-day PBMC culture with coronavirus spike peptide pools or control peptides (ViraFEST assay). The sequencing input was CD4+ T cells from blood, cultured in vitro. The receptor was derived from a human donor who had recovered from COVID-19.

The CDR3 sequence is CASSLSLGLAQETQYF. The CDR3 DNA follows: TGTGCCAGCAGCTTAAGTCTAGGGCTAGCCCAAGAGACCCAGTACTTC. The V call is TRBV7-7, the J call TRBJ2-5, with D perhaps TRBD2 (5 bases). There are 16 residues in the CDR3. Germline CDR1 is SSHAT and CDR2 is FNYEAQ (reference sequence). V was shortened by 2 bases and J by 1 base, with 14 bases between the two germline ends.